The T cell receptor beta chain under discussion was sequenced for a study of cytomegalovirus exposure and HLA in healthy donors. About this clone: No antigen is known for it.

Nominal health characterized the donors when sampled, though unrecorded immune exposures were likely. Broader study findings: A missense variant in DCLRE1C was later tied to TCR beta V- and J-gene trimming. Several V segments, TRBV6-2 and TRBV6-3 among them, could not be told apart and were dropped.

Researchers ran the PCR with 60 Vbeta and 13 Jbeta primers. Profiled with immunoSEQ multiplex PCR; TCRdb holds only in-frame clones, not every one. Listed are some 64,000 clones; under 2% falls within the top ten. V was shortened by 0 bases and J by 3 bases, with 11 bases between the two germline ends. The CDR3 totals 15 residues. The germline CDR1 and CDR2 sequences are LGHNA and YNFKEQ. This chain links TRBV4-2 with TRBJ1-2; D gene unclear. Sequenced sample: PBMCs. The sequence came from a woman in her 30s in good health and CMV-seronegative. CDR3 sequence reads: CASSQEFEAHYGYTF. In nucleotides, the CDR3 is TGTGCCAGCAGCCAAGAGTTTGAGGCCCACTATGGCTACACCTTC.